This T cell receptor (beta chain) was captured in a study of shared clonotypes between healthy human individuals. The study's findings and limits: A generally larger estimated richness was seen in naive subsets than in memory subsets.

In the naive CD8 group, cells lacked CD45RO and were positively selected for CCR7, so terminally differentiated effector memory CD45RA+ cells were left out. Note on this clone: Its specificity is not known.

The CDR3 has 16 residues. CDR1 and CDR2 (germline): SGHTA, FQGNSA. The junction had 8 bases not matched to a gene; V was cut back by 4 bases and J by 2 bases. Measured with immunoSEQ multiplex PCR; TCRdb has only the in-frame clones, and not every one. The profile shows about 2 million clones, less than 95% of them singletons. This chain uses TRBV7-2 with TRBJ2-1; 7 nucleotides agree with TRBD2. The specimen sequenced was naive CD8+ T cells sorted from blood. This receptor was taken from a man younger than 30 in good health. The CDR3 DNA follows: TGTGCCAGCAGCTCGTCTAGCGGTTTGACCTACAATGAGCAGTTCTTC. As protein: CASSSSSGLTYNEQFF.